A selection of T cell receptor beta chains follows, all from one sample in a study of blood T cell repertoires in COVID-19. TCRdb's table, derived via immunoSEQ multiplex PCR, lists solely in-frame clones and lacks some. The data hold about 300,000 clones, with around 92% observed a single time. Sequencing was carried out using PBMCs or T cells enriched from blood (not recorded which). These receptors were obtained from a woman aged 45-59 years who had been exposed to COVID-19. Each CDR3 is given with its conserved first and last residue. D genes are given only for firm matches.

v_gene: TRBV6-5
d_gene: NA
CDR3aa: CASLLAGISYEQYF

v_gene: TRBV7-2
d_gene: NA
CDR3aa: CASSPGGAGNTIYF

v_gene: TRBV19
d_gene: NA
CDR3aa: CASRPDRTINEKLFF

v_gene: TRBV27
d_gene: TRBD1
CDR3aa: CASSDRGRSDEQYF

v_gene: TRBV30
d_gene: NA
CDR3aa: CARGRRGNTGELFF

v_gene: TRBV27
d_gene: TRBD1
CDR3aa: CASSFGTGREKLFF

v_gene: TRBV30
d_gene: TRBD1
CDR3aa: CAWSATGGGQPQHF

v_gene: TRBV7-9
d_gene: NA
CDR3aa: CASSLSGTPNSPLHF

v_gene: TRBV19
d_gene: NA
CDR3aa: CASSMAGSTGEQYF

v_gene: TRBV28
d_gene: NA
CDR3aa: CASSFGGFTSNQPQHF

v_gene: TRBV2
d_gene: NA
CDR3aa: CASRQQDIGNTEAFF

v_gene: TRBV4-1
d_gene: TRBD1
CDR3aa: CASREGQAYSSYNEQFF

v_gene: TRBV2
d_gene: TRBD1
CDR3aa: CASSLTGKEPQHF

v_gene: TRBV5-5
d_gene: NA
CDR3aa: CASSQGHTNTGELFF

v_gene: TRBV18
d_gene: NA
CDR3aa: CASSPFEGQGMFF

v_gene: TRBV18
d_gene: NA
CDR3aa: CASSPAGVDSPLHF

v_gene: TRBV29-1
d_gene: TRBD2
CDR3aa: CSALPTSEQETQYF

v_gene: TRBV14
d_gene: TRBD1
CDR3aa: CASSQDFGQGSDEQFF

v_gene: TRBV14
d_gene: NA
CDR3aa: CASSLFGEQSSPLHF

v_gene: TRBV7-2
d_gene: TRBD1
CDR3aa: CASSRGTGRLATNEKLFF

v_gene: TRBV6-4
d_gene: NA
CDR3aa: CASSAAGGTDTQYF

v_gene: TRBV5-1
d_gene: NA
CDR3aa: CASSPTGLNGNQPQHF

v_gene: TRBV5-1
d_gene: NA
CDR3aa: CASSLSGGDQPQHF

v_gene: TRBV4-1
d_gene: NA
CDR3aa: CASSQDSGLSTDTQYF

v_gene: TRBV4-1
d_gene: TRBD1
CDR3aa: CASSQPTGDPGNTIYF

v_gene: TRBV5-6
d_gene: TRBD2
CDR3aa: CASSWGPSGGQETQYF

v_gene: TRBV30
d_gene: NA
CDR3aa: CAWSVRVGRRNQPQHF